This T cell receptor (beta chain) was sequenced in a study of blood T cell repertoires in COVID-19. Everyone who took part was roughly 18 to 89 years old, and they came from about two dozen US areas. Cohorts were determined from participant-reported clinical history. Donors in Cohort 3 counted as recovered after two negative PCRs, clearance, or symptom resolution. TCRdb keeps only in-frame clones here, not all; method: immunoSEQ multiplex PCR. The sample includes approximately 440,000 clones, 87% seen only once; the top ten take 0.7%. The CDR3 covers 16 residues. With V trimmed by 2 bases and J by 4 bases, 5 bases remained unmatched. Germline values: CDR1 KGHSH, CDR2 LQKENI.

The chain employs TRBV18 and TRBJ2-1; 10 bases match TRBD2. The receptor was derived from a woman aged 18 to 35 who had recovered from COVID-19. Input material: PBMCs or T cells enriched from blood (not recorded which). The CDR3 sequence: CASSPGERGGYNEQFF. CDR3 nucleotide sequence: TGTGCCAGCTCACCAGGAGAGCGGGGGGGTTACAATGAGCAGTTCTTC.